This passage covers 18 T cell receptor beta chains from one sample sequenced in a study of T cell responses to AZD1222 COVID-19 vaccine. Measured with immunoSEQ multiplex PCR; TCRdb has only the in-frame clones, and not every one. There are around 150,000 clones in the sample; under 95% occur only once, and roughly 5% lies in the top ten. The input for sequencing was peripheral blood, taken on day 0 of AZD1222 vaccination. All receptors come from an adult in good health.

The V call is TRBV30, the J call TRBJ2-7, with TRBD2 matching over 8 bases. With 1 base clipped from V and 0 bases from J, the junction kept 2 bases outside the gene matches. The CDR3 is 14 amino acids. The germline V gene encodes CDR1 GTSNPN and CDR2 SVGIG (reference sequence). CDR3 region: CAWSGLANSYEQYF. As DNA, the CDR3 is TGTGCCTGGAGTGGACTAGCGAACTCCTACGAGCAGTACTTC.

The CDR3 loop is CASSNLRGLDTGELFF. The CDR3, as DNA: TGTGCCAGCAGCAACCTCAGGGGGCTGGACACCGGGGAGCTGTTTTTT. V gene TRBV5-6 combines with J gene TRBJ2-2; 8 bases agree with TRBD1. Unmatched junction bases numbered 8, after V lost 4 bases and J lost 3 bases. This CDR3 has 16 residues. CDR1 is SGHDT, CDR2 YYEEEE, per germline. Drawing the rest from reference TRBV5-6 and TRBJ2-2, the complete variable domain is DAGVTQSPTHLIKTRGQQVTLRCSPKSGHDTVSWYQQALGQGPQFIFQYYEEEERQRGNFPDRFSGHQFPNYSSELNVNALLLGDSALYLCASSNLRGLDTGELFFGEGSRLTVL.

The gene calls are TRBV7-2 and TRBJ1-2; unclear D gene. The CDR3 sequence is 17 residues long. Germline-derived CDR1 and CDR2 are SGHTA and FQGNSA. Between the trimmed V and J ends, which lost 2 bases and 3 bases, there was a span of 19 bases. Here the CDR3 reads CASSLRLETEEYYGYTF. DNA of the CDR3: TGTGCCAGCAGCTTAAGATTGGAAACTGAAGAGTACTATGGCTACACCTTC.

The chain carries TRBV2 and TRBJ2-7; 10 bases are shared with TRBD2. Trimming took 11 bases from V and 3 from J; bases not matched to a gene: 4. CDR1 is SNHLY and CDR2 is FYNNEI in the germline V gene. CDR3 length: 12 amino acids. CDR3 residues: CAGTSAYYEQYF. The CDR3 DNA is TGTGCCGGGACTAGCGCCTACTACGAGCAGTACTTC. Variable domain in full (rest from reference TRBV2 and TRBJ2-7): EPEVTQTPSHQVTQMGQEVILRCVPISNHLYFYWYRQILGQKVEFLVSFYNNEISEKSEIFDDQFSVERPDGSNFTLKIRSTKLEDSAMYFCAGTSAYYEQYFGPGTRLTVT.

This rearrangement joins TRBV19 to TRBJ2-4; maybe TRBD2 (5 bases). CDR1 and CDR2 (germline): LNHDA, SQIVND (reference sequence). V lost 0 bases to trimming and J lost 7 bases, with 13 bases between them. CDR3 length: 15 amino acids. In nucleotides, the CDR3 is TGTGCCAGTAGTATAGATGGTCTAGCTGGGAACATTCAGTACTTC. Translated: CASSIDGLAGNIQYF.

V usage is TRBV7-9 and J usage is TRBJ2-6, with D unclear. There are 16 residues in the CDR3. Trimming left V 3 bases short and J 4 bases short, with 13 bases between. Germline loops: CDR1 SEHNR, CDR2 FQNEAQ (reference sequence). Here the CDR3 DNA reads TGTGCCAGCAGCTTCGGAGCAGCCTACGGGGCCAACGTCCTGACTTTC. Amino acid sequence: CASSFGAAYGANVLTF.

The chain recombines TRBV30 with TRBJ1-2; D is uncertain. Germline CDR1 reads GTSNPN; CDR2 reads SVGIG (reference sequence). The CDR3 length is 15 residues. V lost 2 bases and J lost 8, with 21 bases in between. Written as DNA, the CDR3 is TGTGCCTGGAGTATGAATACCGGGCCTACAGAGGGCTACACCTTC. Translated, it gives CAWSMNTGPTEGYTF.

This sequence joins TRBV6-5 and TRBJ2-7; a possible D gene is TRBD1 (5 bases). V was cut by 2 bases and J by 3 bases, with 8 bases left in between. Germline V gives CDR1 MNHEY, CDR2 SVGAGI. The CDR3 spans 13 residues. CDR3 amino acids: CASSYGARYEQYF. The CDR3 region has the DNA TGTGCCAGCAGTTACGGGGCACGCTACGAGCAGTACTTC.

The chain employs TRBV9 and TRBJ2-5; 8 bases match TRBD2. J was trimmed by 4 bases and V by 3 bases; bases with no gene match: 8. Per the germline V gene, CDR1 is SGDLS and CDR2 is YYNGEE. The CDR3 has 15 amino acids. CDR3 protein: CASSASGSMGETQYF. The CDR3, as DNA: TGTGCCAGCAGCGCAAGCGGGAGTATGGGAGAGACCCAGTACTTC.

V is TRBV11-2 and J is TRBJ1-1, with D perhaps TRBD1 (5 bases). Trimming cost V 4 bases and J 0 bases, with 6 bases left between them. The CDR3 consists of 13 residues. Germline V gene lookup returns CDR1 SGHAT and CDR2 FQNNGV. CDR3 bases: TGTGCCAGCAGCTCGGGGCTGAACACTGAAGCTTTCTTT. Its protein is CASSSGLNTEAFF. The full variable domain, in which reference TRBV11-2 and TRBJ1-1 provide the parts outside the CDR3, is EAGVAQSPRYKIIEKRQSVAFWCNPISGHATLYWYQQILGQGPKLLIQFQNNGVVDDSQLPKDRFSAERLKGVDSTLKIQPAKLEDSAVYLCASSSGLNTEAFFGQGTRLTVV.

J is TRBJ1-1 and V is TRBV7-6; tentatively, D is TRBD1 (5 bases). Trimming pared 1 base from V and 3 bases from J, leaving 9 bases between. This CDR3 has 14 residues. CDR1 and CDR2 from the germline V gene are SGHVS and FNYEAQ. CDR3 in DNA: TGTGCCAGCAGCTTAGGATGGGGGGACACTGAAGCTTTCTTT. It specifies CASSLGWGDTEAFF.

This clone was counted a single time. V and J are TRBV4-2 and TRBJ2-7, with D hard to call. CDR1 and CDR2 (germline): LGHNA, YNFKEQ. Trimming took off 2 bases at V and 4 bases at J, with 12 bases between the two ends. The CDR3 is 14 residues long. CDR3 coding DNA: TGTGCCAGCAGCCAACGAGGCCCTTGGTACGAGCAGTACTTC. Amino acid sequence: CASSQRGPWYEQYF.

The rearrangement uses TRBV28 and TRBJ2-3; 11 bases agree with TRBD2. The V gene's germline CDR1 is MDHEN and CDR2 SYDVKM. V dropped 6 bases and J dropped 5; count of bases not matched to a gene: 7. This CDR3 is built from 15 residues. The CDR3 loop reads CASRISGRAIDTQYF. The CDR3 DNA sequence: TGTGCCAGCAGAATTAGCGGGAGGGCCATAGATACGCAGTATTTT.

Note on this clone: This CDR3 is also generated by other DNA sequences in the sample. The rearrangement links TRBV7-9 to TRBJ2-7; D perhaps matches TRBD1 (5 bases). Between the trimmed V and J ends, which lost 3 bases and 2 bases, there was a span of 8 bases. Germline V gene sequence: CDR1 SEHNR, CDR2 FQNEAQ (reference sequence). This CDR3 is 13 amino acids long. The CDR3 loop is CASSLTATYEQYF. The CDR3 nucleotides are TGTGCCAGCAGCTTGACAGCGACCTACGAGCAGTACTTC.

The CDR3 sequence: CASSPGQGYNQPQHF. In nucleotides, the CDR3 is TGTGCCAGCAGCCCGGGACAGGGCTACAATCAGCCCCAGCATTTT. The rearrangement links TRBV28 to TRBJ1-5; 9 positions agree with TRBD1. V lost 6 bases to trimming and J lost 3 bases; unmatched junction nucleotides: 6. The CDR3 totals 15 residues. Germline lookup yields CDR1 MDHEN and CDR2 SYDVKM.

This chain links TRBV19 with TRBJ2-6; D is possibly TRBD2 (5 bases). CDR3 size: 17 residues. V was clipped by 7 bases and J by 0 bases, with 16 bases between them. The germline V gene has CDR1 LNHDA and CDR2 SQIVND (reference sequence). For the CDR3, the DNA is TGTGCCAGTACCCAAGGGAGACATGGCTCTGGGGCCAACGTCCTGACTTTC. Translation: CASTQGRHGSGANVLTF.

A remark on this clone: An end of the junction differs from the germline gene, which may be a read error. The chain couples TRBV24-1 to TRBJ2-1, with D perhaps being TRBD1 or TRBD2 (5 bases each). Germline V CDR1 and CDR2: KGHDR, SFDVKD. The CDR3 has 16 residues. The CDR3 region has the DNA TGTGCCACCAGTGGCCCAGAGAGGGGTGGGGAGAATGTGCAGTTCTTC. Protein sequence: CATSGPERGGENVQFF.

The chain carries TRBV2 and TRBJ2-1, with TRBD2 matching 8 bases. CDR3 length: 15 residues. The V and J ends lost 6 bases and 9 bases, in that order; junction bases with no gene match: 13. Germline V gene data show CDR1 as SNHLY and CDR2 as FYNNEI. The CDR3 here is CASRVGAGESREQFF. In nucleotides, the CDR3 is TGTGCCAGCAGGGTCGGAGCGGGAGAGTCGCGTGAGCAGTTCTTC.